This T cell receptor (beta chain) was profiled in a study of tumor and adjacent non-tumor tissue in lung cancer (dated by TCRdb to between 2018 and 2020). With respect to the entire study: The cohort included some twelve adenocarcinoma, 2 squamous cell carcinoma and 1 small cell lung cancer patients. Ages among the roughly 15 patients ranged from about 30 to 76 years, there were around ten men and 5 women, and disease was at TNM stage I to III. Sequencing produced about 130,000,000 productive TCRbeta reads in total, an average of approximately 4.5 million reads per sample. The study compared bulk TCRbeta repertoires from lung tumor tissue and matched distant non-tumor lung tissue of some 16 lung cancer patients. A few dozen paired specimens, one tumor and one normal lung sample per patient, were profiled by TCRbeta CDR3 sequencing. Points the paper makes about the study in general: TCR diversity was significantly higher in younger patients, and greater tumor TCR diversity was associated with shorter overall survival and shorter disease-free survival. A significantly larger cumulative share of the repertoire was made up by the top 100 clones in normal lung than in tumor tissue. With only approximately 16 patients in the cohort, the authors noted that larger samples and more detailed clinical data are needed. TCR diversity (inverse Simpson) was significantly higher in tumor than in normal lung tissue (roughly 430 vs 170, P = 0.0075, Mann-Whitney U test). Neither the sequencing platform nor unique molecular identifiers are named or mentioned anywhere in the methods. Peripheral blood was not sequenced, so blood TCRbeta repertoires in these lung cancer patients were not examined.

RNA was extracted from bulk unsorted tissue and checked for quality with a NanoDrop ND-1000 and an Agilent 2100. The donors were newly diagnosed lung cancer patients admitted for thoracic surgery in China from August to November 2014 who had not received prior chemotherapy. The study excluded patients who had received radiotherapy or chemotherapy before or who had another cancer at the same time. Surgical tissue pieces of about 1-2.2 cm3 were preserved in RNAlater solution and were kept at -80 degrees C until use. CDR1 SGHKS and CDR2 YYEKEE were looked up in the germline V gene (reference sequence). The CDR3, from cysteine to phenylalanine, totals 18 residues. Of the read, only the CDR3 DNA is kept; its 54 bases are in frame from base 1. Libraries were built with multiplex PCR. Sequenced using an Illumina HiSeq 2500. Following protocols modified from ARM-PCR, the researchers constructed TCRbeta libraries through three rounds of nested PCR with primers (Table S4). Before sequencing, PCR products of 200-500 bp were cut from the gel and purified using the QIAquick gel extraction kit. Per the authors' processing: Trimmomatic was used to clean the reads, FLASH was used to merge the reads into complete CDR3 sequences, and MiTCR was used to assign the reads to V(D)J germline segments. Clonal diversity was calculated as the inverse Simpson's index using VDJtools. In-frame sequences lacking a premature stop codon were counted as productive reads. The public reads were reanalyzed by TCRdb: fastp trimming at Q25, MiXCR alignment, in-frame beta chains only. Here each entry gathers all rows of one CDR3 protein and keeps the most common genes and DNA. In this record, the V and J calls reflect TCRdb's handling and not the investigators' own analysis. This sample lists 130,000 or so distinct CDR3 sequences; around three fifths were detected once. In total, the top ten clones hold more than 10% of the sample.

To note about this clonotype: Its antigen is still unknown. No base quality values were provided; no much bigger clone lies one nucleotide off.

The TCR originated in a man younger than 40 with non-small cell lung cancer. Sequenced material: lung tumor tissue. The chain was built from TRBV5-5 and TRBJ2-3, with 12 middle bases fitting TRBD2. The nucleotides are TGTGTCAACAGCTTGATTGCCGGACTAGCGGGGTTCACAGATACGCAGTATTTT. The resulting protein is CVNSLIAGLAGFTDTQYF.